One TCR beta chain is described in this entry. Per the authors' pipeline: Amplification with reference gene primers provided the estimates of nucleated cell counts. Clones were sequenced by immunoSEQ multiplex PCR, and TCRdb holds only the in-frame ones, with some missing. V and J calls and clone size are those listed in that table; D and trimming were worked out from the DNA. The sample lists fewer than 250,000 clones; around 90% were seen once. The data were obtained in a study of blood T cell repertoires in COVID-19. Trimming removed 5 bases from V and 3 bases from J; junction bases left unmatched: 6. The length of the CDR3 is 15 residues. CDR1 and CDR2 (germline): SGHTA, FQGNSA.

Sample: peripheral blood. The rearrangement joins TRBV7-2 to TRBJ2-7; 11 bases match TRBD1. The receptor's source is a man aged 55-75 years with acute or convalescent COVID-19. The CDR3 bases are TGTGCCAGCAGCCCTATTGGGACAGGGGGCTACGAGCAGTACTTC. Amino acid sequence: CASSPIGTGGYEQYF.